The clone carrying this TCR beta chain was seen more than once but under ten times. The assay was immunoSEQ multiplex PCR, and TCRdb's table has in-frame clones only and misses some. The sample contains 150,000 to 160,000 clones, over 60% of which appear only once. This sample is part of a study of blood T cell repertoires in COVID-19. The CDR3 has 15 amino acids. Germline values: CDR1 MDHEN, CDR2 SYDVKM. V was pared by 3 bases and J by 4 bases, with 5 bases of the junction left unmatched. The material sequenced was peripheral blood. The source is a man older than 75 with acute or convalescent COVID-19. This sequence joins TRBV28 and TRBJ1-5; 8 positions agree with TRBD1. The CDR3 region is CASSFLQGVNQPQHF. The CDR3 DNA sequence: TGTGCCAGCAGTTTTTTACAGGGGGTGAATCAGCCCCAGCATTTT.